A selection of T cell receptor beta chains follows, all from one sample in a study of identical twins. MiXCR, run by TCRdb on the 5' RACE reads, gives a single entry per CDR3 protein. The repertoire holds some 500,000 distinct CDR3 sequences, 12% to 15% seen once, with around 0.48% in the top ten. These sequences were also reported in another study, on yellow fever vaccine responses in identical twins.

Sequenced: CD4+ T cells sorted from blood. The receptors shown here come from a woman between 18 and 30 years old in good health. Both conserved end residues are part of each CDR3. A D gene is named only where the DNA matches it firmly. Part of the rows lack a size; the others show once, few, many or a class for expanded clones.

>TRBV3-1|TRBJ2-3|TRBD2|-
CASSQVAGGSDTQYF
TGTGCCAGCAGCCAAGTGGCGGGGGGTTCAGATACGCAGTATTTT
>TRBV28|TRBJ2-1|-|once
CASSSLEPMKIHEQFF
TGTGCCAGCAGTTCCCTCGAGCCGATGAAGATTCATGAGCAGTTCTTC
>TRBV5-1|TRBJ2-5|TRBD2|few
CASRTSGGIETQYF
TGCGCCAGCAGGACTAGCGGGGGAATAGAGACCCAGTACTTC
>TRBV20-1|TRBJ2-3|-|few
CSALGGATDTQYF
TGCAGTGCTTTGGGGGGGGCGACAGATACGCAGTATTTT
>TRBV2|TRBJ1-5|-|few
CASSLQGSQPQHF
TGTGCCAGCAGTCTCCAGGGGAGTCAGCCCCAGCATTTT
>TRBV29-1|TRBJ2-5|TRBD2|few
CSVDGPAGGGETQYF
TGCAGCGTTGACGGACCAGCGGGGGGTGGGGAGACCCAGTACTTC
>TRBV24-1|TRBJ1-5|TRBD1|-
CATSPRGPNQPQHF
TGTGCCACCAGTCCAAGGGGGCCGAATCAGCCCCAGCATTTT
>TRBV2|TRBJ2-2|-|many
CASSADGTGELFF
TGTGCCAGCAGTGCCGACGGGACCGGGGAGCTGTTTTTT
>TRBV6-5|TRBJ1-1|-|-
CASSYSQGPLGWTEAFF
TGTGCCAGCAGTTACTCGCAGGGGCCCTTGGGATGGACTGAAGCTTTCTTT
>TRBV4-3|TRBJ1-4|TRBD1|few
CASSRGQGSEKLFF
TGCGCCAGCAGCCGAGGACAGGGGAGTGAAAAACTGTTTTTT
>TRBV29-1|TRBJ2-5|-|many
CSVASVQETQYF
TGCAGCGTTGCGTCAGTCCAAGAGACCCAGTACTTC
>TRBV2|TRBJ2-1|-|few
CATRGQGGNEQFF
TGTGCCACCAGAGGCCAGGGAGGCAATGAGCAGTTCTTC
>TRBV5-1|TRBJ1-1|-|-
CASRTEALMNTEAFF
TGCGCCAGCCGAACAGAGGCCTTAATGAACACTGAAGCTTTCTTT
>TRBV29-1|TRBJ2-7|TRBD2|-
CSAGTSGGGEQYF
TGCAGCGCAGGGACTAGCGGGGGCGGCGAGCAGTACTTC
>TRBV9|TRBJ2-6|-|-
CASSRQVSPTGANVLTF
TGTGCCAGCAGTAGACAGGTATCCCCAACTGGGGCCAACGTCCTGACTTTC
>TRBV29-1|TRBJ2-7|-|-
CSVGARSSYEQYF
TGCAGCGTCGGGGCCCGAAGCTCCTACGAGCAGTACTTC
>TRBV29-1|TRBJ2-7|TRBD2|many
CSVEDRGPGTSGSLYEQYF
TGCAGCGTTGAAGACAGGGGGCCCGGGACTAGCGGGAGTTTGTACGAGCAGTACTTC
>TRBV6-2/TRBV6-3|TRBJ1-1|-|-
CASSYPGQPTSNTEAFF
TGTGCCAGCAGTTATCCGGGACAACCGACTTCGAATACTGAAGCTTTCTTT
>TRBV6-5|TRBJ2-7|TRBD2|-
CASSSLAGSGEQYF
TGTGCCAGCAGTTCCCTAGCGGGGTCGGGGGAGCAGTACTTC
>TRBV11-2|TRBJ2-1|-|many
CASSLEFRVVPNEQFF
TGTGCCAGCAGCTTAGAGTTCAGGGTCGTACCAAATGAGCAGTTCTTC
>TRBV18|TRBJ2-2|TRBD2|few
CASSPMLAGTGELFF
TGTGCCAGCTCACCAATGCTAGCGGGGACCGGGGAGCTGTTTTTT
>TRBV5-1|TRBJ2-7|-|-
CASSTEPGSRARPYEQYF
TGCGCCAGCAGCACCGAACCCGGGTCCAGAGCCAGACCCTACGAGCAGTACTTC
>TRBV5-1|TRBJ2-5|-|-
CASSLWRGKKETQYF
TGCGCCAGCAGCTTGTGGCGCGGGAAAAAAGAGACCCAGTACTTC
>TRBV21-1|TRBJ2-7|-|-
CASSNKGRGEQYF
TGTGCCAGCAGCAACAAGGGGAGGGGAGAGCAGTACTTC
>TRBV29-1|TRBJ1-2|-|-
CSGGDDYGYTF
TGCAGCGGAGGAGATGACTATGGCTACACCTTC
>TRBV7-2|TRBJ1-1|-|many
CASSLSQQNTEAFF
TGTGCCAGCAGCTTATCACAGCAGAACACTGAAGCTTTCTTT
>TRBV20-1|TRBJ2-3|-|many
CSARTDTQYF
TGCAGCGCAAGGACAGATACGCAGTATTTT
>TRBV6-1|TRBJ2-1|-|many
CASSPIQGFGLREQFF
TGTGCCAGCAGTCCGATTCAGGGGTTTGGCCTCCGGGAGCAGTTCTTC
>TRBV4-2|TRBJ2-1|TRBD2|-
CASSQVGGRIYNEQFF
TGTGCCAGCAGCCAAGTGGGCGGGAGGATCTACAATGAGCAGTTCTTC
>TRBV24-1|TRBJ2-2|TRBD1|many
CATSDRTGRINTGELFF
TGTGCCACCAGTGACCGGACAGGGAGGATCAACACCGGGGAGCTGTTTTTT
>TRBV20-1|TRBJ2-1|-|-
CSASVELEQFF
TGCAGTGCTAGTGTAGAGCTTGAGCAGTTCTTC
>TRBV12-3/TRBV12-4|TRBJ2-2|-|-
CASSQIRTGELFF
TGTGCCAGCAGTCAAATCCGAACCGGGGAGCTGTTTTTT
>TRBV25-1|TRBJ1-1|-|few
CASSDVGRTEAFF
TGTGCCAGCAGTGACGTTGGGCGTACTGAAGCTTTCTTT
>TRBV12-3/TRBV12-4|TRBJ2-3|-|few
CASSLNVGGDTDTQYF
TGTGCCAGCAGCCTAAACGTGGGAGGAGACACAGATACGCAGTATTTT
>TRBV6-1|TRBJ2-3|TRBD2|few
CASSTGLVADTQYF
TGTGCCAGCAGTACGGGACTAGTCGCAGATACGCAGTATTTT
>TRBV7-2|TRBJ2-1|TRBD1|many
CASSARTGLGGEQFF
TGTGCCAGCAGCGCCCGGACAGGTTTAGGTGGTGAGCAGTTCTTC
>TRBV3-1|TRBJ1-4|-|-
CASSQDRRSGEEKLFF
TGTGCCAGCAGCCAAGATCGTAGGAGTGGTGAAGAAAAACTGTTTTTT
>TRBV3-1|TRBJ2-1|-|-
CASSQGPGGAFREQFF
TGTGCCAGCAGCCAGGGTCCGGGGGGCGCTTTTCGAGAGCAGTTCTTC
>TRBV20-1|TRBJ2-5|TRBD2|-
CSARDLLAGDPF
TGCAGTGCTAGAGATCTCCTAGCGGGGGACCCGTTC
>TRBV29-1|TRBJ1-2|-|-
CSVDVRSGDNGYTF
TGCAGCGTTGATGTCAGGTCGGGGGACAATGGCTACACCTTC
>TRBV2|TRBJ2-2|TRBD2|few
CASRLAEITGELFF
TGTGCCAGCAGACTAGCGGAGATCACCGGGGAGCTGTTTTTT
>TRBV3-1|TRBJ2-7|-|-
CASSQGVGGQYF
TGTGCCAGCAGCCAAGGTGTGGGGGGGCAGTACTTC
>TRBV6-5|TRBJ2-3|-|once
CASSFDGSDTQYF
TGTGCCAGCAGTTTTGACGGGTCAGATACGCAGTATTTT
>TRBV7-8|TRBJ1-5|-|-
CASSLATNQPQHF
TGTGCCAGCAGCTTAGCCACTAATCAGCCCCAGCATTTT
>TRBV3-1|TRBJ2-5|TRBD1|-
CASTSAGGFRTQYF
TGTGCCAGCACGTCGGCAGGGGGATTTAGGACCCAGTACTTC
>TRBV4-2|TRBJ2-5|-|few
CASSQEGENPARETQYF
TGTGCCAGCAGCCAAGAAGGCGAGAATCCCGCCAGGGAGACCCAGTACTTC